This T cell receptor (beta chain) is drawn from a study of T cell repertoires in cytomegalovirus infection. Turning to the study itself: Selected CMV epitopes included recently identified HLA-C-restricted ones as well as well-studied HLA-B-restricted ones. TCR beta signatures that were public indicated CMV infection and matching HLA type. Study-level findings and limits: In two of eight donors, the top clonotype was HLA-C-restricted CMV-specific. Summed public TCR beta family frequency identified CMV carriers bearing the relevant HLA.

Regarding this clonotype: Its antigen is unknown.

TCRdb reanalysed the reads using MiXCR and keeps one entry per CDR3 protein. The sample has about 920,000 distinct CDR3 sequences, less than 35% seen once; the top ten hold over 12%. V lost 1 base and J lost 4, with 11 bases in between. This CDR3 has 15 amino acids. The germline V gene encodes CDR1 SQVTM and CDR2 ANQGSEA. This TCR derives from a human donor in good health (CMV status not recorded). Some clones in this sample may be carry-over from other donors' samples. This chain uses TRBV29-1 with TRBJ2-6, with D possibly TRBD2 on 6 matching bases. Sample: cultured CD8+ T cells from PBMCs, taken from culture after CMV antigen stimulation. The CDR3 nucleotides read TGCAGCGTTGAAGTGGAGGGATCAGGGGCCAACGTCCTGACTTTC. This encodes CSVEVEGSGANVLTF. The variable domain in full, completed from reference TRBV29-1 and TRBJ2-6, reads SAVISQKPSRDICQRGTSLTIQCQVDSQVTMMFWYRQQPGQSLTLIATANQGSEATYESGFVIDKFPISRPNLTFSTLTVSNMSPEDSSIYLCSVEVEGSGANVLTFGAGSRLTVL.